The entry below gives a single T cell receptor (beta chain) sequence along with its context. The antigen is not known. The sample is drawn from a study of T cells in localized non-small cell lung cancer. Trimming took off 9 bases at V and 3 bases at J, with 15 bases between the two ends. The CDR3 covers 14 residues. Germline V gene sequence: CDR1 LNHDA, CDR2 SQIVND (reference sequence). Assay used: immunoSEQ multiplex PCR; TCRdb lists only in-frame clones, some missing. The sample has 25,000 to 35,000 clones, roughly 90% seen once. Findings of the study overall: Uninvolved nearby lung showed the greatest T cell clonality, exceeding that found in tumor. Within adjacent lung there appeared a median about 54 of the top 100 tumor clones. With higher T cell density in blood came longer overall survival.

This TCR came from a female donor aged 60 or older with stage I lung adenocarcinoma. The J gene is TRBJ1-5, the V gene TRBV19, with D unresolved. The sequencing used peripheral blood, collected before any cancer treatment. CDR3 in amino acids: CASSWGDDNQPQHF. The CDR3 DNA reads as TGTGCCAGCTCTTGGGGAGATGACAATCAGCCCCAGCATTTT. Based on the CDR3 plus reference TRBV19 and TRBJ1-5, the full variable domain is DGGITQSPKYLFRKEGQNVTLSCEQNLNHDAMYWYRQDPGQGLRLIYYSQIVNDFQKGDIAEGYSVSREKKESFPLTVTSAQKNPTAFYLCASSWGDDNQPQHFGDGTRLSIL.